This TCR beta chain is from a study of blood T cell repertoires in COVID-19. For the study at large: Collection of acute and convalescent COVID-19 samples took place in the United States, Italy and Spain.

This CDR3 is built from 16 residues. With 5 bases clipped from V and 4 bases from J, the junction kept 7 bases outside the gene matches. Germline loops: CDR1 SGHTA, CDR2 FQGNSA. Methods used by the authors: Reference gene primer amplification gave estimated nucleated cell counts. Measured with immunoSEQ multiplex PCR; TCRdb has only the in-frame clones, and not every one. The V and J calls and clone size are taken from that table; D and trimming were inferred from the DNA. The sample includes about 110,000 clones, about 75% seen only once; the top ten take approximately 5.9%. This chain joins TRBV7-2 and TRBJ2-1; 11 nucleotides align to TRBD2. This TCR was sampled from a man at least 80 years old with acute or convalescent COVID-19. Material for sequencing was peripheral blood. CDR3: CASSVSLAGGYNEQFF. In nucleotides, the CDR3 is TGTGCCAGCAGCGTATCCCTAGCGGGAGGATACAATGAGCAGTTCTTC.